One and the same sample provided the 20 T cell receptor beta chains below, sequenced in a study of human T cells and chemical hapten exposure. From the RACE reads, TCRdb called clonotypes with MiXCR, one entry per CDR3 protein. Here the sample spans about 34,000 distinct CDR3 sequences, about a tenth being singletons. Time point given: pre-sensitization, week 0. Regarding treatment: therapeutic diphenylcyclopropenone sensitization with weekly scalp DPC. RNA extraction used unfractionated whole blood as the source of total RNA. The sequenced sample was whole blood, obtained in connection with sensitization to the hapten diphenylcyclopropenone (DPC). Source of these receptors: a man between 50 and 59 years old with alopecia areata. Some clones in this sample may be carry-over from other donors' samples.

This clonotype was recorded many times. J is TRBJ2-5 and V is TRBV29-1; TRBD2 matches at 11 bases. The length of the CDR3 is 14 residues. CDR1 SQVTM and CDR2 ANQGSEA come from the germline V gene. V lost 6 bases to trimming and J lost 1 base; unmatched junction nucleotides: 4. CDR3 sequence (DNA): TGCAGCGTCTCCGGGACTAGCGGCCAAGAGACCCAGTACTTC. Translated, it gives CSVSGTSGQETQYF.

This clonotype has a handful of counts. The chain uses TRBV18 and TRBJ1-1, with a weak D call TRBD1 (6 bases). The ends were cut back, 2 bases at V and 7 bases at J, with 14 bases in the middle. CDR3 size: 14 residues. Germline V gives CDR1 KGHSH, CDR2 LQKENI. CDR3: CASSPLSGAGEAFF. In DNA, the CDR3 is TGTGCCAGCTCACCATTATCAGGGGCTGGTGAAGCTTTCTTT.

This clonotype was seen a few times. CDR3 DNA sequence: TGCAGCGTTGGCCTTCCTACTAGCGGGAGGGTCAATGAGCAGTTCTTC. Protein sequence: CSVGLPTSGRVNEQFF. V is TRBV29-1 and J is TRBJ2-1; 13 bases match TRBD2. V shed 4 bases and J 6 bases; nucleotides not matched to a gene: 9. The CDR3 is 16 amino acids. Germline V CDR1 and CDR2: SQVTM, ANQGSEA.

This clonotype has a count of ten or more. The V call is TRBV24-1, the J call TRBJ2-3, with a tentative D call TRBD1 (5 bases). The CDR3 length is 17 residues. V was shortened by 2 bases and J by 6 bases, with 20 bases between the two germline ends. The V gene's germline CDR1 is KGHDR and CDR2 SFDVKD. The CDR3 DNA reads as TGTGCCACCAGTGATTCCCCCCCACACAGGTATTTGGATACGCAGTATTTT. Residues: CATSDSPPHRYLDTQYF.

This clonotype was observed at least ten times. This rearrangement joins TRBV7-6 to TRBJ2-7; possibly TRBD2 for D (5 bases). This CDR3 has 16 residues. CDR1 and CDR2 (germline): SGHVS, FNYEAQ. The V gene lost 3 bases and the J gene lost 6 bases, with 21 bases spanning the gap. CDR3 DNA sequence: TGTGCCAGCAGCTTTGGCTCGACAACCCAGCGGTCCGAGCAGTACTTC. Translation gives CASSFGSTTQRSEQYF.

The chain carries TRBV29-1 and TRBJ2-1; possible D gene TRBD2, 6 bases. V was cut by 5 bases and J by 4 bases, with 12 bases left in between. Germline-derived CDR1 and CDR2 are SQVTM and ANQGSEA. The CDR3 runs 13 residues. The DNA for the CDR3 is TGCAGCGTTCCGGGACTCGCATACAATGAGCAGTTCTTC. It encodes CSVPGLAYNEQFF.

This clonotype was counted a few times. The chain recombines TRBV9 with TRBJ2-1; D perhaps matches TRBD2 (5 bases). Per the germline V gene, CDR1 is SGDLS and CDR2 is YYNGEE. The V end was cut by 0 bases, the J end by 7 bases, with 11 bases between. The CDR3 spans 14 residues. DNA of the CDR3: TGTGCCAGCAGCGTAGCTAGCCTACCTAATGAGCAGTTCTTC. Translated: CASSVASLPNEQFF.

In this sample, this clonotype turned up many times. The gene calls are TRBV12-3 or TRBV12-4 and TRBJ2-7, with D possibly being TRBD1 (6 bases). The V end lost 5 bases, the J end lost 6 bases, and 23 bases lay between the germline ends. The CDR3 contains 16 residues. CDR3 protein: CASSKRGVAGVSEQYF. For the CDR3, the DNA is TGTGCCAGCAGTAAACGGGGCGTGGCAGGGGTCTCCGAGCAGTACTTC.

The chain couples TRBV10-2 to TRBJ2-5, with D tentatively TRBD2 (5 bases). Germline CDR1 reads WSHSY; CDR2 reads SAAADI. This CDR3 has 14 amino acids. V lost 2 bases and J lost 5, with 12 bases in between. The CDR3 DNA is TGCGCCAGCAGTGAGGCTTCGGGGATCGAGACCCAGTACTTC. Translating it yields CASSEASGIETQYF.

This clonotype appeared many times. The chain combines TRBV7-2 with TRBJ2-3; the D gene is possibly TRBD2 (5 bases). Deletions cut 7 bases from V and 0 bases from J, with 14 bases between. Looked up from germline, CDR1 is SGHTA and CDR2 is FQGNSA. The CDR3 sequence is 15 residues long. For the CDR3, the DNA is TGTGCCAGCACCCCTAAGGGAGCTAGCACAGATACGCAGTATTTT. It specifies CASTPKGASTDTQYF.

This clonotype came up many times. The chain carries TRBV7-2 and TRBJ2-3, with a tentative D call TRBD2 (6 bases). Trimming pared 0 bases from V and 9 bases from J, leaving 13 bases between. CDR1 is SGHTA and CDR2 is FQGNSA in the germline V gene. The CDR3 is made up of 14 amino acids. CDR3 protein: CASSLAGTAGTQYF. In DNA form, the CDR3 reads TGTGCCAGCAGCTTAGCGGGGACTGCCGGGACGCAGTATTTT.

This clonotype was detected ten times or more. The chain recombines TRBV10-3 with TRBJ2-7; D tentatively reads TRBD1 or TRBD2 (6 bases each). CDR3 length: 19 amino acids. Germline CDR1 reads ENHRY; CDR2 reads SYGVKD. V was trimmed by 2 bases and J by 0 bases, leaving 23 bases between them. CDR3 coding DNA: TGTGCCATCAGTGAGCTCACCCCCCAGGGGAGGCCTTTCTCCTACGAGCAGTACTTC. Its translation: CAISELTPQGRPFSYEQYF.

This clonotype was counted only a few times. This chain joins TRBV7-2 and TRBJ2-1, with 7 nucleotides matching TRBD2. The germline V gene has CDR1 SGHTA and CDR2 FQGNSA. V gave up 1 base and J gave up 4 bases; unmatched junction bases: 7. The CDR3 loop spans 16 amino acids. The CDR3 DNA sequence: TGTGCCAGCAGCTTAGTAGGGGTTAGCGGGTACAATGAGCAGTTCTTC. Translating it yields CASSLVGVSGYNEQFF.

The table lists this clonotype with a few counts. This rearrangement joins TRBV6-2 or TRBV6-3 to TRBJ1-4; D call uncertain. The V gene's germline CDR1 is MNHEY and CDR2 SVGEGT. Trimming left V 2 bases short and J 11 bases short, with 9 bases between. The CDR3 has 12 residues. CDR3 loop: CASSYDMVKLFF. In nucleotides, the CDR3 is TGTGCCAGCAGTTACGATATGGTGAAACTGTTTTTT.

This clonotype came up many times. The chain uses TRBV7-3 and TRBJ2-2; the match to TRBD1 covers 7 bases. CDR1 and CDR2 (germline): SGHTA, FQGTGA. This CDR3 region has 14 residues. Trimming cost V 6 bases and J 7 bases; bases outside gene matches: 8. CDR3 sequence reads: CASRRDSQNGELFF. Written as DNA, the CDR3 is TGTGCCAGCAGACGGGACAGCCAAAACGGGGAGCTGTTTTTT.

This clonotype showed up many times. The gene calls are TRBV7-3 and TRBJ2-1, with a tentative D call TRBD2 (6 bases). Germline V lookup: CDR1 SGHTA, CDR2 FQGTGA. With 2 bases removed from V and 7 bases from J, the gap between germline ends came to 15 bases. This CDR3 is built from 15 residues. The CDR3 sequence is CASSLPDTGVNEQFF. DNA of the CDR3: TGTGCCAGCAGCTTACCGGACACGGGAGTTAATGAGCAGTTCTTC.

The chain has TRBV7-2 and TRBJ1-1, with 11 bases identical to TRBD1. Per germline, CDR1 SGHTA and CDR2 FQGNSA. This CDR3 has 15 residues. Trimming took 4 bases from V and 5 from J; bases not matched to a gene: 6. The CDR3 nucleotides are TGTGCCAGCAGCTCCCCGGACAGGGGGCAAACTGAAGCTTTCTTT. This encodes CASSSPDRGQTEAFF.

This clonotype was counted many times. The chain recombines TRBV6-6 with TRBJ2-7, with a possible D match to TRBD1 (5 bases). Trimming took off 2 bases at V and 2 bases at J, with 7 bases between the two ends. CDR3 length equals 13 residues. CDR1 is MNHNY, CDR2 SVGAGI, per germline (reference sequence). The CDR3 loop is CASSYLGAYEQYF. CDR3 DNA sequence: TGTGCCAGCAGTTACCTAGGGGCCTACGAGCAGTACTTC.

The table lists this clonotype with many counts. The V and J genes are TRBV7-3 and TRBJ2-1; 7 nucleotides agree with TRBD2. The CDR3 is 16 amino acids. V lost 2 bases and J lost 3; bases outside the gene matches: 7. Germline CDR1 SGHTA, CDR2 FQGTGA. Here the CDR3 reads CASSLEGGSNYNEQFF. The CDR3 bases are TGTGCCAGCAGCTTAGAAGGCGGGAGTAACTACAATGAGCAGTTCTTC.

A note on this clonotype: A much larger clone is a single base away; this may be a read error. The chain has TRBV7-2 and TRBJ2-2; D remains ambiguous. With 2 bases removed from V and 1 base from J, the gap between germline ends came to 5 bases. The CDR3 covers 14 residues. From germline, CDR1 is SGHTA and CDR2 FQGNSA. CDR3 nucleotide sequence: TGTGCCAGCAGCTTAACAGAGAACACCGGGGAGCTGTTTTTT. Its translation: CASSLTENTGELFF. Based on the CDR3 plus reference TRBV7-2 and TRBJ2-2, the full variable domain is GAGVSQSPSNKVTEKGKDVELRCDPISGHTALYWYRQSLGQGLEFLIYFQGNSAPDKSGLPSDRFSAERTGGSVSTLTIQRTQQEDSAVYLCASSLTENTGELFFGEGSRLTVL.